This TCR beta chain was identified during a study of blood T cell repertoires in COVID-19 (dated by TCRdb to 2020 to 2022). Broadly, across the study: The collaborator samples originated in the United States, Italy and Spain and spanned the acute and convalescent phases of COVID-19. The prospective study material was composed of cDNA or gDNA derived from T cells, B-cell-depleted T cells, or PBMCs. The dataset comprised deeply sampled blood TCRbeta repertoires from subjects exposed to, actively infected with, or recovered from COVID-19. A freely available public database, intended as a resource for researchers studying the immune response to SARS-CoV-2, is where the repertoires were released. The samples were drawn from the first 160 participants of the ongoing ImmuneRACE study and from under 1,500 subjects provided by 6 global collaborators. Nearly every sample came with metadata listing a de-identified subject ID, COVID-19 status, age in years and sex. Where available, HLA class I and class II types were obtained from metadata supplied by the sample provider rather than from assay-based typing. What the study reported, not specific to this receptor: Clinical and demographic metadata were provided uncurated, with the amount varying by source and participant.

V ends up 4 bases short and J 2 bases short, with an unmatched junction base count of 2. There are 15 amino acids in the CDR3, from cysteine to phenylalanine inclusive. Kept here is only the CDR3 DNA, which spans 45 bases and is read in frame from base 1. For CDR1 and CDR2, the germline V gene lists SGHDN and FVKESK. Participants in the prospective study were enrolled through a virtual design, were aged about 18 to 90 years, and lived in roughly 24 United States geographic areas. Cohort assignment in the prospective study relied on participant-reported clinical history from a screening survey and a study questionnaire. ImmuneRACE Cohort 3 recovered participants were defined by two consecutive negative NP/OP PCR tests, healthcare professional clearance, or symptom resolution. In the prospective study, mobile phlebotomists collected whole blood, serum and a nasopharyngeal or oropharyngeal swab from each participant. Additional blood draws and questionnaires over an approximately 2-month period could optionally be provided by prospective study participants. Before DNA extraction, prospective study blood samples were shipped either frozen or at room temperature.

TCRbeta CDR3 regions were amplified from genomic DNA using the immunoSEQ Assay, a bias-controlled multiplex PCR. From the authors' description of their analysis: Within the assay, amplification of reference gene primers was used to estimate how many nucleated cells each sample contained. Sequence reads were collapsed and filtered to measure the absolute abundance of every unique TCRbeta CDR3 rearrangement. Productive Simpson clonality was computed per sample as the square root of Simpson's diversity index over productive rearrangements. The table comes from immuneACCESS by way of TCRdb, which keeps in-frame sequences with V and J called. Part of the clones is missing from these tables; in studies checked, under half for an unresolved V gene and the rest for unknown reasons. Clonal size and the V and J genes are those of that table, whereas D and trimming came from the DNA. This sample gives about 390,000 clones in total; approximately 87% of them show up just once. The ten biggest clones cover roughly 9.4% of the sample.

Note on this clone: Its antigen remains unidentified. Qualities for individual bases were not recorded, and no much larger clone is one base off.

This chain is built from TRBV14 and TRBJ2-6; 7 bases in the junction line up with TRBD1. This clonotype originated in a woman between 45 and 60 years old who had recovered from COVID-19. The sample consisted of PBMCs or T cells enriched from blood (not recorded which). The CDR3 reads CASSRTGAGANVLTF. The DNA reads as follows: TGTGCCAGCAGCCGAACAGGGGCTGGGGCCAACGTCCTGACTTTC.